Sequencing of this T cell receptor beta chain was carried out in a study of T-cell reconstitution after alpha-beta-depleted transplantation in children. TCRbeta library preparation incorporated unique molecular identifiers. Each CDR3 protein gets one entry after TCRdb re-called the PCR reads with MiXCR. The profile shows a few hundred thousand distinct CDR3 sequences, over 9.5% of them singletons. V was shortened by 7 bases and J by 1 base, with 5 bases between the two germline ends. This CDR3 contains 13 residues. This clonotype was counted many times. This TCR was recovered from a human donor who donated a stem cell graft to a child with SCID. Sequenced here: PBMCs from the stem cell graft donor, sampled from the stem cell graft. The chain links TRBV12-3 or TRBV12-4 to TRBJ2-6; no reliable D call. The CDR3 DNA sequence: TGTGCCAGCATCGTGTCTGGGGCCAACGTCCTGACTTTC. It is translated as CASIVSGANVLTF.